This T cell receptor (beta chain) appears in the sequencing data of a study of blood T cell repertoires in COVID-19. Study-wide background: The United States, Italy and Spain supplied acute and convalescent COVID-19 samples. The analysed material was cDNA or gDNA that came from T cells, B-cell-depleted T cells, or PBMCs.

Under the authors' procedure: Amplification of reference gene primers provided the estimated nucleated cell counts. Libraries were prepared by immunoSEQ multiplex PCR; TCRdb keeps only in-frame clonotypes and omits some of them. V and J calls and clone size are those listed in that table; D and trimming were worked out from the DNA. The data hold 68,000 or so clones, with about 84% observed a single time. The V and J ends lost 2 bases and 8 bases, in that order; junction bases with no gene match: 14. The germline CDR1 and CDR2 sequences are MNHEY and SVGAGI. The CDR3 has 16 residues. The TCR comes from a human donor in a cohort sampled during active COVID-19. The sequenced sample consisted of peripheral blood. V and J are TRBV6-5 and TRBJ1-2, with TRBD1 identical over 7 bases. The CDR3 is CASSYGGTEPLHGYTF. The CDR3 region has the DNA TGTGCCAGCAGTTACGGAGGGACAGAACCCCTGCACGGCTACACCTTC.